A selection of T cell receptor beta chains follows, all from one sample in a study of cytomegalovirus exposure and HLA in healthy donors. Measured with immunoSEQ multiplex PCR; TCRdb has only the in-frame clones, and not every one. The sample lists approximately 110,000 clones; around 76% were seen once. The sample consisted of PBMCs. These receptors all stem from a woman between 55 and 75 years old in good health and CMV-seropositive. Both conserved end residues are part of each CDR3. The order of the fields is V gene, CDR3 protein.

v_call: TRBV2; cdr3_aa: CASSDLGTANYGYTF
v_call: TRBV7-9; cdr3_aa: CASSGDLGEQFF
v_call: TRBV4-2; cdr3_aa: CASKLAVTGELFF
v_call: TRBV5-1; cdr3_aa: CASSLGTFSYNEQFF
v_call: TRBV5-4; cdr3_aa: CASSFAGGVTYEQYF
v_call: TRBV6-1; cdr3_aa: CASSKGQRAGETQYF
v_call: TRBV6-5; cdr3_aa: CASSYRGFYYGYTF
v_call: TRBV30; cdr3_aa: CAWMKREHHNEQFF
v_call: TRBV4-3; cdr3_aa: CASSQDRYGGQYF
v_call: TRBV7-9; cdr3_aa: CASSFNPAREVVDTQYF
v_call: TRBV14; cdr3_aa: CASSRLAGVIDEQFF
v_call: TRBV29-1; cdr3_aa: CSVRGGVNKETQYF
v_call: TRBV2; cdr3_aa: CASSERLADYEQYF
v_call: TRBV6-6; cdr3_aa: CASTSGDRGGTEAFF
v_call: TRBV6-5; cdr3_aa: CATGMGATDTQYF
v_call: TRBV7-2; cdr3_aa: CASSLVGGSYNSPLHF
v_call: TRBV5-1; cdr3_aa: CASSPQTSGRDEQFF
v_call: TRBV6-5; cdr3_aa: CASSYSILASNEQFF
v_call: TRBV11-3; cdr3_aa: CASSFGQGAGYEQYF
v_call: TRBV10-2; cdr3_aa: CASAGSSNEKLFF
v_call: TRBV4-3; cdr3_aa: CASSRTGSSSGANVLTF
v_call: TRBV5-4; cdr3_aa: CASSLRGNTIYF